What follows are 19 T cell receptor beta chains derived from one specimen sequenced in a study of blood T cell repertoires in COVID-19. Profiled with immunoSEQ multiplex PCR; TCRdb holds only in-frame clones, not every one. The table records about 360,000 clones, roughly 86% of them present only once. Sequencing input: peripheral blood. The receptors here all came from a human donor in a cohort sampled during active COVID-19.

J is TRBJ2-1 and V is TRBV5-4; possibly TRBD2 for D (5 bases). The CDR3 is 16 amino acids. The V and J ends lost 0 bases and 0 bases respectively, with 10 bases between them. CDR1 is SGHNT and CDR2 is YYREEE in the germline V gene (reference sequence). The CDR3 nucleotides are TGTGCCAGCAGCTTGGTCCAGCGGAGCTCCTACAATGAGCAGTTCTTC. It translates to CASSLVQRSSYNEQFF.

This clone was detected once. This chain links TRBV2 with TRBJ2-2, with a weak D call TRBD1 (6 bases). V was trimmed by 0 bases and J by 6 bases, leaving 11 bases between them. From germline, CDR1 is SNHLY and CDR2 FYNNEI. This CDR3 region has 15 residues. CDR3 bases: TGTGCCAGCAGTGAAGCAAGTAACAGGGCCGGGGAGCTGTTTTTT. The encoded protein is CASSEASNRAGELFF.

CDR3 in DNA: TGTGCCAGCAGCTTAGTTCAGGGGAGTGCGGAGACCCAGTACTTC. This sequence encodes CASSLVQGSAETQYF. The V call is TRBV7-8, the J call TRBJ2-5, with a tentative D call TRBD1 (6 bases). V was clipped by 1 base and J by 5 bases, with 14 bases between them. This CDR3 has 15 amino acids. Germline V lookup: CDR1 SGHVS, CDR2 FQNEAQ.

This sequence joins TRBV7-6 and TRBJ2-6, with 9 nucleotides matching TRBD2. V lost 1 base, J lost 0 bases, and 10 bases stayed unmatched. The germline gives CDR1 SGHVS, CDR2 FNYEAQ. The CDR3 extends over 20 amino acids. The CDR3 loop is CASSLVGGAGGLSGANVLTF. The CDR3 bases are TGTGCCAGCAGCTTAGTTGGCGGTGCGGGGGGGCTCTCTGGGGCCAACGTCCTGACTTTC.

The chain recombines TRBV27 with TRBJ1-4; D is ambiguous. V lost 2 bases and J lost 8, with 21 bases in between. CDR1 and CDR2 (germline): MNHEY, SMNVEV (reference sequence). The CDR3 runs 17 residues. Here the CDR3 reads CASSLPRPSGLREKLFF. The CDR3 DNA sequence: TGTGCCAGCAGTTTACCCCGCCCGAGTGGACTAAGGGAAAAACTGTTTTTT.

This rearrangement joins TRBV29-1 to TRBJ2-7; TRBD2 is a possible D gene (6 bases). The CDR3 runs 11 residues. V lost 4 bases and J lost 5, with 9 bases in between. The germline V gene has CDR1 SQVTM and CDR2 ANQGSEA. The CDR3 loop is CSVGRDDEQYF. The DNA for the CDR3 is TGCAGCGTTGGGCGGGATGACGAGCAGTACTTC.

The V and J genes are TRBV7-2 and TRBJ2-2, with a tentative D call TRBD2 (5 bases). The CDR3 consists of 15 residues. Per the germline V gene, CDR1 is SGHTA and CDR2 is FQGNSA. The ends were cut back, 2 bases at V and 5 bases at J, with 12 bases in the middle. The CDR3 reads CASSLTLLETGELFF. For the CDR3, the DNA is TGTGCCAGCAGCTTAACCCTACTAGAAACCGGGGAGCTGTTTTTT.

V is TRBV5-1 and J is TRBJ2-5; the D gene is possibly TRBD1 (6 bases). The V and J ends lost 0 bases and 1 base respectively, with 13 bases between them. Germline V gene sequence: CDR1 SGHRS, CDR2 YFSETQ. This CDR3 comprises 16 residues. The CDR3 region is CASSLVEGEGQETQYF. As DNA, the CDR3 is TGCGCCAGCAGCTTGGTCGAGGGGGAAGGCCAAGAGACCCAGTACTTC. Combining the CDR3 with reference TRBV5-1 and TRBJ2-5 gives the whole variable domain KAGVTQTPRYLIKTRGQQVTLSCSPISGHRSVSWYQQTPGQGLQFLFEYFSETQRNKGNFPGRFSGRQFSNSRSEMNVSTLELGDSALYLCASSLVEGEGQETQYFGPGTRLLVL.

The J gene is TRBJ1-2, the V gene TRBV28; D is possibly TRBD1 (6 bases). The V end was cut by 2 bases, the J end by 4 bases, with 8 bases between. From germline, CDR1 is MDHEN and CDR2 SYDVKM. The CDR3 is 13 amino acids. CDR3 sequence: CASSLGDIYGYTF. DNA for the CDR3: TGTGCCAGCAGTTTAGGGGACATCTATGGCTACACCTTC.

This chain connects TRBV2 to TRBJ2-1, with TRBD2 matching 14 bases. The CDR3 runs to 16 residues. V shed 6 bases, J shed 4 bases, and the junction held 5 bases outside the gene matches. CDR1 is SNHLY and CDR2 is FYNNEI in the germline V gene. The CDR3: CASSARTSGGYNEQFF. CDR3 bases: TGTGCCAGCAGCGCCCGGACTAGCGGGGGGTACAATGAGCAGTTCTTC.

The chain is built from TRBV19 and TRBJ2-7, with 7 bases identical to TRBD2. This CDR3 has 15 residues. J gave up 5 bases and V 7 bases, and 14 bases lay outside the gene matches. Germline V gives CDR1 LNHDA, CDR2 SQIVND (reference sequence). Here the CDR3 DNA reads TGTGCCAGTAAAGAGACTAGCCAAGGGACGGACGAGCAGTACTTC. Translation gives CASKETSQGTDEQYF.

The chain carries TRBV6-5 and TRBJ2-7; 10 nucleotides match TRBD1. Looked up from germline, CDR1 is MNHEY and CDR2 is SVGAGI. The CDR3 loop spans 16 amino acids. The V gene end was trimmed by 4 bases and the J gene end by 0 bases; junction bases not matched to a gene: 6. Here the CDR3 DNA reads TGTGCCAGCAGTTCCCCGGACAGGGGGTCCTCCTACGAGCAGTACTTC. Protein: CASSSPDRGSSYEQYF.

To note about this clone: The identical CDR3 is also encoded by other nucleotide sequences in the sample. The chain is built from TRBV5-1 and TRBJ2-3, with D possibly being TRBD1 (6 bases). Germline CDR1 is SGHRS and CDR2 is YFSETQ. There are 14 residues in the CDR3. Trimming removed 0 bases from V and 1 base from J, with 6 bases in between. Here the CDR3 reads CASSLEGGTDTQYF. DNA of the CDR3: TGCGCCAGCAGCTTGGAGGGGGGCACAGATACGCAGTATTTT.

The chain couples TRBV9 to TRBJ1-1; TRBD1 matches at 8 bases. There are 16 residues in the CDR3. Germline assignment: CDR1 SGDLS and CDR2 YYNGEE. Trimming cost V 0 bases and J 5 bases; bases outside gene matches: 9. The CDR3 spells CASSVGLDRGGTEAFF. DNA for the CDR3: TGTGCCAGCAGCGTAGGTCTAGACAGGGGTGGTACTGAAGCTTTCTTT. Filled out from reference TRBV9 and TRBJ1-1, the complete variable domain reads DSGVTQTPKHLITATGQRVTLRCSPRSGDLSVYWYQQSLDQGLQFLIQYYNGEERAKGNILERFSAQQFPDLHSELNLSSLELGDSALYFCASSVGLDRGGTEAFFGQGTRLTVV.

This clone was seen a handful of times. The chain recombines TRBV6-5 with TRBJ1-4; D possibly corresponds to TRBD1 (6 bases). Germline V CDR1 and CDR2: MNHEY, SVGAGI. V was shortened by 8 bases and J by 4 bases, with 14 bases between the two germline ends. This CDR3 spans 14 amino acids. The CDR3 DNA sequence: TGTGCCAGCCAGTCAGGGGCGGGTAATGAAAAACTGTTTTTT. This sequence encodes CASQSGAGNEKLFF.

This chain links TRBV13 with TRBJ2-2; the D is unclear. The V end lost 0 bases, the J end lost 3 bases, and 5 bases lay between the germline ends. This CDR3 spans 14 amino acids. Germline V gene sequence: CDR1 PRHDT, CDR2 FYEKMQ (reference sequence). DNA of the CDR3: TGTGCCAGCAGCTTAGGCCCTGACACCGGGGAGCTGTTTTTT. Amino acids: CASSLGPDTGELFF.

V usage is TRBV11-3 and J usage is TRBJ2-5; tentative D call: TRBD2 (5 bases). Trimming left V 4 bases short and J 0 bases short, with 12 bases between. Per germline, CDR1 SGHNT and CDR2 YENEEA. This CDR3 region has 15 residues. CDR3 in amino acids: CASSSGSGNQETQYF. The CDR3 bases are TGTGCCAGCAGCTCGGGAAGCGGCAACCAAGAGACCCAGTACTTC. The entire variable domain, with the rest obtained from reference TRBV11-3 and TRBJ2-5, is as follows: EAGVVQSPRYKIIEKKQPVAFWCNPISGHNTLYWYLQNLGQGPELLIRYENEEAVDDSQLPKDRFSAERLKGVDSTLKIQPAELGDSAVYLCASSSGSGNQETQYFGPGTRLLVL.

J is TRBJ1-2 and V is TRBV30, with D possibly matching TRBD1 (6 bases). Germline V lookup: CDR1 GTSNPN, CDR2 SVGIG (reference sequence). This CDR3 region has 12 residues. V was cut by 1 base and J by 6 bases, with 9 bases left in between. This CDR3 reads CAWSGGGDGYTF. As DNA, the CDR3 is TGTGCCTGGAGTGGAGGGGGGGATGGCTACACCTTC. Looking up the rest from reference TRBV30 and TRBJ1-2 gives the full variable domain: SQTIHQWPATLVQPVGSPLSLECTVEGTSNPNLYWYRQAAGRGLQLLFYSVGIGQISSEVPQNLSASRPQDRQFILSSKKLLLSDSGFYLCAWSGGGDGYTFGSGTRLTVV.

The CDR3 nucleotides are TGTGCCAGCAGCTTAGGGGCTAGCGGGGGAACAGAGACCCAGTACTTC. It encodes CASSLGASGGTETQYF. V and J are TRBV7-9 and TRBJ2-5; 10 bases line up with TRBD2. Germline loops: CDR1 SEHNR, CDR2 FQNEAQ (reference sequence). The length of the CDR3 is 16 residues. J lost 4 bases, V lost 1 base, and 6 bases had no gene match.